This TCR beta chain derives from a study of cytomegalovirus exposure and HLA in healthy donors. The PCR made use of 60 Vbeta and 13 Jbeta primers. Assay: immunoSEQ multiplex PCR; the TCRdb copy retains only in-frame clones and omits some. The data hold 150,000 to 200,000 clones, with 87% observed a single time. V lost 5 bases and J lost 5, with 6 bases in between. This CDR3 has 10 residues. Germline-derived CDR1 and CDR2 are SQVTM and ANQGSEA. The sequencing sample was made of PBMCs. The chain links TRBV29-1 to TRBJ2-5; D gene unclear. This receptor was identified in a woman in her 30s in good health and CMV-seronegative. CDR3 bases: TGCAGCGTTCGGCGGGAGACCCAGTACTTC. Translating it yields CSVRRETQYF.